This passage covers 14 T cell receptor beta chains from one sample sequenced in a study of cytomegalovirus exposure and HLA in healthy donors. Assay: immunoSEQ multiplex PCR; the TCRdb copy retains only in-frame clones and omits some. The sample shows about 120,000 clones, approximately 95% of them seen only once. Sequencing was carried out using PBMCs. These receptors all stem from a man aged 18 to 29 in good health and CMV-seronegative.

This clone was seen just once. This chain joins TRBV5-8 and TRBJ2-5; 7 bases line up with TRBD1. Germline lookup yields CDR1 SGHTS and CDR2 YDEGEE. The CDR3 extends over 17 amino acids. After removal of 3 bases from V and 5 bases from J, the junction contained 16 bases not matched to a gene. CDR3 nucleotides: TGTGCCAGCAGCTGGGGGACAGCGGCGGAGAAGTTTGAGACCCAGTACTTC. The encoded protein is CASSWGTAAEKFETQYF.

This clone was counted a single time. The V and J genes are TRBV9 and TRBJ2-5; tentative D call: TRBD2 (6 bases). The CDR3 has 13 residues. V was cut by 2 bases and J by 5 bases, with 10 bases left in between. Germline V gives CDR1 SGDLS, CDR2 YYNGEE. The CDR3 DNA sequence: TGTGCCAGCAGCGTGGGGGGTCGGGAGACCCAGTACTTC. This translates into CASSVGGRETQYF.

For the CDR3, the DNA is TGTGCCTGGAGTGTTGGCCGGGGGGGCACTGAAGCTTTCTTT. Its translation: CAWSVGRGGTEAFF. The gene calls are TRBV30 and TRBJ1-1; D may be TRBD1 (5 bases). The V end lost 0 bases, the J end lost 4 bases, and 12 bases lay between the germline ends. Germline-derived CDR1 and CDR2 are GTSNPN and SVGIG (reference sequence). CDR3 length equals 14 residues.

The CDR3 protein is CASRPKGIATYNEQFF. The CDR3 coding sequence is TGTGCCAGCAGGCCTAAAGGAATAGCGACCTACAATGAGCAGTTCTTC. J is TRBJ2-1 and V is TRBV7-2; TRBD2 might be the D (5 bases). The germline V and J ends were trimmed by 6 bases and 2 bases, with 17 bases remaining between them. The CDR3 contains 16 residues. Germline V gives CDR1 SGHTA, CDR2 FQGNSA.

This clone has only one observation. This chain connects TRBV7-9 to TRBJ1-2; D is ambiguous. CDR3 size: 14 residues. Germline V lookup: CDR1 SEHNR, CDR2 FQNEAQ (reference sequence). Deletions cut 0 bases from V and 3 bases from J, with 8 bases between. The CDR3 DNA follows: TGTGCCAGCAGCTTAGCTTCAGAGGACTATGGCTACACCTTC. It codes for CASSLASEDYGYTF.

The chain carries TRBV19 and TRBJ1-5; the match to TRBD1 covers 10 bases. This CDR3 contains 16 residues. The V gene end was trimmed by 1 base and the J gene end by 7 bases; junction bases not matched to a gene: 7. The germline gives CDR1 LNHDA, CDR2 SQIVND (reference sequence). Written as DNA, the CDR3 is TGTGCCAGTAGTATAGTTTACGGGACAGGGGAGCAGCCCCAGCATTTT. It translates to CASSIVYGTGEQPQHF. Full variable domain (remainder filled in from reference TRBV19 and TRBJ1-5): DGGITQSPKYLFRKEGQNVTLSCEQNLNHDAMYWYRQDPGQGLRLIYYSQIVNDFQKGDIAEGYSVSREKKESFPLTVTSAQKNPTAFYLCASSIVYGTGEQPQHFGDGTRLSIL.

The rearrangement links TRBV7-3 to TRBJ2-3, with D hard to call. The ends were cut back, 1 base at V and 1 base at J, with 6 bases in the middle. CDR3 size: 14 residues. CDR1 and CDR2 (germline): SGHTA, FQGTGA. The CDR3, as DNA: TGTGCCAGCAGCTTAATTCCTGGCACAGATACGCAGTATTTT. Translation gives CASSLIPGTDTQYF. Supplemented by reference TRBV7-3 and TRBJ2-3, the full variable domain reads GAGVSQTPSNKVTEKGKYVELRCDPISGHTALYWYRQSLGQGPEFLIYFQGTGAADDSGLPNDRFFAVRPEGSVSTLKIQRTERGDSAVYLCASSLIPGTDTQYFGPGTRLTVL.

J is TRBJ2-3 and V is TRBV7-2; 8 bases align to TRBD2. The V and J ends lost 2 bases and 2 bases, in that order; junction bases with no gene match: 3. Germline CDR1 reads SGHTA; CDR2 reads FQGNSA. CDR3 length: 15 residues. Here the CDR3 reads CASSLSGSVTDTQYF. In DNA, the CDR3 is TGTGCCAGCAGCTTAAGCGGGAGTGTCACAGATACGCAGTATTTT. Full variable domain (outside the CDR3, taken from reference TRBV7-2 and TRBJ2-3): GAGVSQSPSNKVTEKGKDVELRCDPISGHTALYWYRQSLGQGLEFLIYFQGNSAPDKSGLPSDRFSAERTGGSVSTLTIQRTQQEDSAVYLCASSLSGSVTDTQYFGPGTRLTVL.

This sequence joins TRBV5-4 and TRBJ1-2, with TRBD1 identical over 10 bases. V gave up 4 bases and J gave up 2 bases; unmatched junction bases: 5. Per germline, CDR1 SGHNT and CDR2 YYREEE (reference sequence). The CDR3 has 15 amino acids. CDR3 in DNA: TGTGCCAGCAGCCCTTGGGACAGGGGCAACTATGGCTACACCTTC. Its translation: CASSPWDRGNYGYTF.

The chain couples TRBV28 to TRBJ2-7, with D uncertain. The V and J ends lost 7 bases and 2 bases respectively, with 12 bases between them. Per the germline V gene, CDR1 is MDHEN and CDR2 is SYDVKM. This CDR3 has 13 residues. CDR3 in DNA: TGTGCCAGCACCTCCCCCCTAACCTACGAGCAGTACTTC. Protein: CASTSPLTYEQYF. Full variable domain (rest looked up from reference TRBV28 and TRBJ2-7): DVKVTQSSRYLVKRTGEKVFLECVQDMDHENMFWYRQDPGLGLRLIYFSYDVKMKEKGDIPEGYSVSREKKERFSLILESASTNQTSMYLCASTSPLTYEQYFGPGTRLTVT.

The rearrangement links TRBV27 to TRBJ2-1; 7 bases are shared with TRBD1. Germline trimming cut 6 bases from V and 4 bases from J; bases unmatched to any gene: 9. Germline V gene sequence: CDR1 MNHEY, CDR2 SMNVEV (reference sequence). This CDR3 has 15 residues. The CDR3 is CASRTGTETYNEQFF. The CDR3 DNA follows: TGTGCCAGCAGGACCGGGACAGAGACATACAATGAGCAGTTCTTC.

The rearrangement uses TRBV7-9 and TRBJ1-1; perhaps TRBD1 as D (6 bases). The CDR3 loop spans 12 amino acids. Germline assignment: CDR1 SEHNR and CDR2 FQNEAQ (reference sequence). Trimming removed 2 bases from V and 8 bases from J, with 9 bases in between. CDR3 amino acids: CASSLRQEEAFF. The CDR3 coding sequence is TGTGCCAGCAGCTTAAGACAGGAGGAAGCTTTCTTT.

The V gene is TRBV7-2, the J gene TRBJ2-1, with a possible D match to TRBD2 (6 bases). V gave up 2 bases and J gave up 10 bases, with 18 bases separating them. CDR1 and CDR2 (germline): SGHTA, FQGNSA. CDR3 size: 15 residues. This CDR3 reads CASSLRRAGGGEQFF. In DNA, the CDR3 is TGTGCCAGCAGCTTAAGGAGGGCTGGCGGCGGCGAGCAGTTCTTC.

This sequence joins TRBV13 and TRBJ1-1; no reliable D call. V was pared by 5 bases and J by 1 base, with 11 bases between. CDR1 and CDR2 from the germline V gene are PRHDT and FYEKMQ (reference sequence). CDR3 length equals 14 residues. DNA for the CDR3: TGTGCCAGCAGCCCCGGGGAGTGGAACACTGAAGCTTTCTTT. Translating it yields CASSPGEWNTEAFF.